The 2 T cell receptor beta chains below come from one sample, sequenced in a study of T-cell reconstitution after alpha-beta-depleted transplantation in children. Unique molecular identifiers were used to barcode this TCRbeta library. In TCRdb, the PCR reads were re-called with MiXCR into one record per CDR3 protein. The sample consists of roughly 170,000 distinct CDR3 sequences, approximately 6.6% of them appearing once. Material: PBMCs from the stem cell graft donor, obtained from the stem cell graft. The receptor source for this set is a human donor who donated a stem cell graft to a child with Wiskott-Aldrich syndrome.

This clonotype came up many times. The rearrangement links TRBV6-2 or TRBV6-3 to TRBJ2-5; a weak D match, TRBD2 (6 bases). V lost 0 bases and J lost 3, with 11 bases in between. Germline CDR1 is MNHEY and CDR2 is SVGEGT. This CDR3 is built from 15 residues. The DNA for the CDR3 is TGTGCCAGCAGTTACTCGTTTAGCGGAGAAGAGACCCAGTACTTC. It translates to CASSYSFSGEETQYF.

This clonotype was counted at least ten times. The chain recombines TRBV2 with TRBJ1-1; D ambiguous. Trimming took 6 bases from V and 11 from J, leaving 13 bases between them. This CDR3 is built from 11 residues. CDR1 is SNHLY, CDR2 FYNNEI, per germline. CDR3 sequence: CASRFHESAFF. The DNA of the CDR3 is TGTGCCAGCAGGTTCCACGAATCCGCTTTCTTT.